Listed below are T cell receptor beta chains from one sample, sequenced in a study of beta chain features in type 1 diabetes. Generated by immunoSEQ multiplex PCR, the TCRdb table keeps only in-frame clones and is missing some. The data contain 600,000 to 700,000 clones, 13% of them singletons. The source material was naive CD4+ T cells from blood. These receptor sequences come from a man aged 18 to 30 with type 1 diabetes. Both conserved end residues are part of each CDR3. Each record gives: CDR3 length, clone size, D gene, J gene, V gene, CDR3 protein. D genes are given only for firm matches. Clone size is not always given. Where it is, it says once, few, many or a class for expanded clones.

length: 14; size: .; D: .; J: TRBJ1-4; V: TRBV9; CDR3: CASSGPGRNEKLFF
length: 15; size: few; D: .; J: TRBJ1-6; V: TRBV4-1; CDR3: CASSHNGVLDSPLHF
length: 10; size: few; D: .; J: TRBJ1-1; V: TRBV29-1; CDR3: CSVAEEKAFF
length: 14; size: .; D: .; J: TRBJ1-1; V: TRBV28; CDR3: CASSFDSMNTEAFF
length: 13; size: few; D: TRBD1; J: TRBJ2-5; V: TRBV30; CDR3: CAWSGQGAETQYF
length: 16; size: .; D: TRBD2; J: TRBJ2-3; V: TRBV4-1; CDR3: CASSQERRGGEDTQYF
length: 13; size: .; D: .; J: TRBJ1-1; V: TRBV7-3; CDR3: CASSRQGGTEAFF
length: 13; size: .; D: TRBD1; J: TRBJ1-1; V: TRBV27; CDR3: CASSSTGITEAFF
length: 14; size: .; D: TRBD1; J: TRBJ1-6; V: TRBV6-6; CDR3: CASSWDRDKSPLHF
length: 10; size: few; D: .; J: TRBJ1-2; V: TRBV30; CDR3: CAWGQYGYTF
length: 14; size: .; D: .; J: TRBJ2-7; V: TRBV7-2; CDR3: CASSSGGTPYEQYF
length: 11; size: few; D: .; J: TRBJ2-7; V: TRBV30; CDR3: CAWTSYYEQYF
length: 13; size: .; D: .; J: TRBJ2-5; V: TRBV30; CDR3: CAWSVGQVETQYF
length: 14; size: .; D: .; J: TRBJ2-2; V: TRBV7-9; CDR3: CASQGFEYTGELFF
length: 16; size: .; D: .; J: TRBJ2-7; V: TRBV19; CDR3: CASSRSHRDTVYEQYF
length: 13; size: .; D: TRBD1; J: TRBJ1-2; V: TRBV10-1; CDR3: CASRAGQNYSYTF
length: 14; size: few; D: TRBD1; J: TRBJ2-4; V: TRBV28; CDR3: CASSLDRGANIQYF
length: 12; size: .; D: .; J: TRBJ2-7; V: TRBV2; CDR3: CASSEGPAEQYF
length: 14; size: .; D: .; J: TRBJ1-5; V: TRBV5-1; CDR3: CASSLVGGNQPQHF
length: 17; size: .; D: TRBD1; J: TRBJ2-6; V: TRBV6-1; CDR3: CASSEGQGRSGANVLTF
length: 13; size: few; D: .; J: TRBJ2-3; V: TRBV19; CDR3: CASSLDRVGTQYF
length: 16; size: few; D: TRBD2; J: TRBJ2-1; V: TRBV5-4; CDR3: CASSSTSGGPYNEQFF
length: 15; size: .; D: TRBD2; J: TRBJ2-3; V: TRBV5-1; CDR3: CASSQLAGGQGTQYF
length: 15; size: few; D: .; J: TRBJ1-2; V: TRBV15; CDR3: CATSPYPQEFYGYTF
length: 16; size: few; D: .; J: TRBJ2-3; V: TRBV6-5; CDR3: CASSYSPGEHTDTQYF
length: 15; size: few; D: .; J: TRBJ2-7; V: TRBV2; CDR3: CASSEVNSDSYEQYF
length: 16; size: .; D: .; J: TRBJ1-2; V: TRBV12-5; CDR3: CASGLSTLQDRDGYTF
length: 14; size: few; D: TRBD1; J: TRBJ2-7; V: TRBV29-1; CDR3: CSVHGTGGAYEQYF
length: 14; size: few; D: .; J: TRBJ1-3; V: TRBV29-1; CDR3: CSVLRDSSGNTIYF
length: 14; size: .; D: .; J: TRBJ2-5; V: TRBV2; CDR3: CASTGDSLQETQYF
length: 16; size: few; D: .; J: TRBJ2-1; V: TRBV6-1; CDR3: CASSEADSWPYNEQFF
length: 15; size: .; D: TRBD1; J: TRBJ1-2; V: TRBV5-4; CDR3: CASSSTGGAGYGYTF
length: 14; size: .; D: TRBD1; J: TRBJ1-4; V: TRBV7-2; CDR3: CASSPTGADEKLFF
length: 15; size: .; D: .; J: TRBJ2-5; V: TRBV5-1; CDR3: CASSLFTQRQETQYF
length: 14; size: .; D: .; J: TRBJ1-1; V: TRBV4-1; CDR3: CASSLGPGSTEAFF
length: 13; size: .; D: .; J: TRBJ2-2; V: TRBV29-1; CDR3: CSVDRDGTGELFF
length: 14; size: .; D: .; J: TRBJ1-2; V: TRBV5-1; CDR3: CASSLVSGASGYTF
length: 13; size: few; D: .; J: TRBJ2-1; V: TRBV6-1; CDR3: CASTRGVGNEQFF
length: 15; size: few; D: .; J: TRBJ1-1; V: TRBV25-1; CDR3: CASSEDGGGLTEAFF
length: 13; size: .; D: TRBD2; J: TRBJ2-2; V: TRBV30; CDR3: CAWSLGLERELFF
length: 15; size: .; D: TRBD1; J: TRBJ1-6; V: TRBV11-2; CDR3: CASSQGTGNYSPLHF
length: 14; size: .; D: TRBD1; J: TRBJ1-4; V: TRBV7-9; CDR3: CASSWAQGGEKLFF
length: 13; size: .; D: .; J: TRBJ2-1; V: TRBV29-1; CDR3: CSVASPSYNEQFF